The 21 T cell receptor beta chains in this list originate from one sample, sequenced in a study of cytomegalovirus exposure and HLA in healthy donors. Vbeta (60) and Jbeta (13) primers were used in the PCR. Sequencing used immunoSEQ multiplex PCR; TCRdb keeps in-frame clones, though not all of them. The sample shows around 180,000 clones, roughly 85% of them seen only once. Sequencing used PBMCs. Receptors originate from a boy aged 2-15 years in good health and CMV-seronegative.

This chain uses TRBV4-1 with TRBJ1-1; tentative D call: TRBD1 (6 bases). With 5 bases removed from V and 3 bases from J, the gap between germline ends came to 16 bases. The CDR3 is made up of 15 amino acids. The germline V gene encodes CDR1 MGHRA and CDR2 YSYEKL. CDR3 sequence reads: CASSTSQGLHTEAFF. The CDR3 nucleotides read TGCGCCAGCAGCACAAGTCAGGGGCTTCACACTGAAGCTTTCTTT.

The chain couples TRBV9 to TRBJ1-5; 10 nucleotides line up with TRBD1. CDR3 size: 15 residues. The V gene end was trimmed by 3 bases and the J gene end by 5 bases; junction bases not matched to a gene: 5. Looked up from germline, CDR1 is SGDLS and CDR2 is YYNGEE. This chain's CDR3 is CASSATGGDDQPQHF. CDR3 bases: TGTGCCAGCAGCGCGACAGGGGGCGATGATCAGCCCCAGCATTTT.

The V call is TRBV15, the J call TRBJ2-5; unclear D gene. This CDR3 is 13 amino acids long. Germline V gives CDR1 LNHNV, CDR2 YYDKDF (reference sequence). V was shortened by 3 bases and J by 1 base, with 6 bases between the two germline ends. CDR3 DNA sequence: TGTGCCACCAGCAGGAACAGCCAAGAGACCCAGTACTTC. As protein: CATSRNSQETQYF.

The chain has TRBV4-1 and TRBJ1-5; possible D gene TRBD1, 5 bases. V gave up 4 bases and J gave up 3 bases, with 13 bases separating them. Germline V lookup: CDR1 MGHRA, CDR2 YSYEKL. This CDR3 is 15 amino acids long. CDR3 in amino acids: CASSPSGTYNQPQHF. The CDR3, as DNA: TGCGCCAGCAGCCCGAGCGGGACCTACAATCAGCCCCAGCATTTT.

This clone was recorded only once. This chain uses TRBV14 with TRBJ2-5, with D possibly TRBD1 on 6 matching bases. The CDR3 totals 15 residues. Germline V lookup: CDR1 SGHDN, CDR2 FVKESK. V lost 4 bases and J 4 bases, leaving 16 bases between the germline ends. CDR3 loop: CASSPRDTFGETQYF. DNA for the CDR3: TGTGCCAGCAGCCCCCGGGACACCTTTGGAGAGACCCAGTACTTC. Drawing the rest from reference TRBV14 and TRBJ2-5, the complete variable domain is EAGVTQFPSHSVIEKGQTVTLRCDPISGHDNLYWYRRVMGKEIKFLLHFVKESKQDESGMPNNRFLAERTGGTYSTLKVQPAELEDSGVYFCASSPRDTFGETQYFGPGTRLLVL.

This clone showed up just once. V and J are TRBV5-6 and TRBJ2-1; D is perhaps TRBD2 (6 bases). Germline lookup yields CDR1 SGHDT and CDR2 YYEEEE. Trimming cost V 0 bases and J 10 bases, with 8 bases left between them. There are 12 residues in the CDR3. In nucleotides, the CDR3 is TGTGCCAGCAGCTTGGGGGGGGTCGAGCAGTTCTTC. Translating it yields CASSLGGVEQFF.

The chain uses TRBV5-8 and TRBJ1-4; 9 nucleotides align to TRBD1. Germline V gene data show CDR1 as SGHTS and CDR2 as YDEGEE. With V trimmed by 4 bases and J by 2 bases, 12 bases remained unmatched. The CDR3 runs to 18 residues. CDR3 residues: CASSRGTGTEETNEKLFF. CDR3 in DNA: TGTGCCAGCAGCCGTGGGACAGGGACCGAGGAGACTAATGAAAAACTGTTTTTT.

V usage is TRBV19 and J usage is TRBJ1-1; a possible D gene is TRBD1 (6 bases). From germline, CDR1 is LNHDA and CDR2 SQIVND (reference sequence). This CDR3 spans 12 amino acids. Trimming stripped 5 bases from V and 7 bases from J, with 11 bases between. In DNA form, the CDR3 reads TGTGCCAGTAGTTTGGGGGCATTTGAAGCTTTCTTT. This codes for CASSLGAFEAFF.

The chain combines TRBV5-1 with TRBJ1-3; D not certain. This CDR3 comprises 16 residues. Germline V gives CDR1 SGHRS, CDR2 YFSETQ. Trimming pared 0 bases from V and 7 bases from J, leaving 17 bases between. CDR3 loop: CASSLAGSSAGNTIYF. The DNA for the CDR3 is TGCGCCAGCAGCTTGGCCGGGAGCTCCGCCGGTAACACCATATATTTT.

The J gene is TRBJ2-2, the V gene TRBV7-2; 9 nucleotides align to TRBD1. Unmatched junction bases numbered 5, after V lost 5 bases and J lost 4 bases. The CDR3 has 15 amino acids. Germline-derived CDR1 and CDR2 are SGHTA and FQGNSA. The CDR3 nucleotides are TGTGCCAGCAGCCCAGGACAGGGGCCCACCGGGGAGCTGTTTTTT. This codes for CASSPGQGPTGELFF.

V and J are TRBV11-1 and TRBJ2-7; D may be TRBD1 (5 bases). The germline CDR1 and CDR2 sequences are SGHAT and FQDESV (reference sequence). V dropped 1 base and J dropped 2 bases, with 9 bases sitting between them. The CDR3 loop spans 14 amino acids. For the CDR3, the DNA is TGTGCCAGCAGCTTAGACAGGACAACCTACGAGCAGTACTTC. Protein product: CASSLDRTTYEQYF.

The J gene is TRBJ1-2, the V gene TRBV5-1; D remains unclear. V lost 0 bases and J 4 bases, leaving 13 bases between the germline ends. CDR3 length: 15 residues. Germline CDR1 SGHRS, CDR2 YFSETQ. DNA of the CDR3: TGCGCCAGCAGCTTGGGAGCTCCGGTGATCTATGGCTACACCTTC. It encodes CASSLGAPVIYGYTF. Looking up the rest from reference TRBV5-1 and TRBJ1-2 gives the full variable domain: KAGVTQTPRYLIKTRGQQVTLSCSPISGHRSVSWYQQTPGQGLQFLFEYFSETQRNKGNFPGRFSGRQFSNSRSEMNVSTLELGDSALYLCASSLGAPVIYGYTFGSGTRLTVV.

The chain has TRBV7-9 and TRBJ2-7; 12 bases match TRBD2. CDR1 and CDR2 (germline): SEHNR, FQNEAQ (reference sequence). The CDR3 spans 14 residues. V lost 4 bases to trimming and J lost 2 bases; unmatched junction nucleotides: 0. CDR3 in amino acids: CASSWTSGTYEQYF. The CDR3 DNA is TGTGCCAGCAGCTGGACTAGCGGGACCTACGAGCAGTACTTC.

Comment on this clone: Other DNA sequences in this specimen translate into the identical CDR3. The V call is TRBV10-2, the J call TRBJ2-5; D perhaps matches TRBD1 (6 bases). This CDR3 is built from 14 residues. V lost 0 bases and J 6 bases, leaving 11 bases between the germline ends. Germline lookup yields CDR1 WSHSY and CDR2 SAAADI. The CDR3 sequence: CASSESATGQTQYF. The DNA of the CDR3 is TGCGCCAGCAGTGAGTCGGCCACAGGGCAGACCCAGTACTTC.

Regarding this clone: Other DNA sequences in the same sample also yield this CDR3. The genes are TRBV27 and TRBJ2-1; TRBD2 matches 11 bases. The CDR3 has 17 amino acids. With 3 bases clipped from V and 0 bases from J, the junction kept 4 bases outside the gene matches. In germline, CDR1 is MNHEY, CDR2 SMNVEV (reference sequence). CDR3 DNA sequence: TGTGCCAGCAGTTTCAGACTAGCGGGAAGCTCCTACAATGAGCAGTTCTTC. This translates into CASSFRLAGSSYNEQFF.

The chain carries TRBV2 and TRBJ2-7, with 9 bases aligning to TRBD2. This CDR3 region has 15 residues. V gave up 3 bases and J gave up 5 bases; unmatched junction bases: 8. Looked up from germline, CDR1 is SNHLY and CDR2 is FYNNEI. CDR3 bases: TGTGCCAGCAGTGATCCAGCGGGAGGACTCGACGAGCAGTACTTC. Amino acids: CASSDPAGGLDEQYF.

The V and J genes are TRBV28 and TRBJ2-6; a weak D match, TRBD1 (6 bases). Trimming stripped 3 bases from V and 2 bases from J, with 8 bases between. CDR1 and CDR2 from the germline V gene are MDHEN and SYDVKM. CDR3 length equals 15 residues. This CDR3 is CASSFGGAGANVLTF. CDR3 DNA: TGTGCCAGCAGTTTTGGGGGCGCTGGGGCCAACGTCCTGACTTTC. Full variable domain (outside the CDR3, taken from reference TRBV28 and TRBJ2-6): DVKVTQSSRYLVKRTGEKVFLECVQDMDHENMFWYRQDPGLGLRLIYFSYDVKMKEKGDIPEGYSVSREKKERFSLILESASTNQTSMYLCASSFGGAGANVLTFGAGSRLTVL.

The chain links TRBV5-3 to TRBJ1-6, with TRBD1 matching over 7 bases. TRBV5-3 is flagged as an ORF with uncertain function. J was trimmed by 13 bases and V by 4 bases; bases with no gene match: 5. The CDR3 spans 12 residues. The CDR3 reads CARSRGRWPLHF. Written as DNA, the CDR3 is TGTGCCAGAAGCAGGGGGCGGTGGCCCCTCCACTTT.

The chain employs TRBV4-1 and TRBJ2-2; a weak D match, TRBD1 (5 bases). Germline CDR1 and CDR2: MGHRA and YSYEKL. The CDR3 runs 15 residues. Trimming took off 2 bases at V and 4 bases at J, with 11 bases between the two ends. CDR3 sequence reads: CASSQPGMRTGELFF. The CDR3 DNA sequence: TGCGCCAGCAGCCAACCAGGGATGCGCACCGGGGAGCTGTTTTTT.

This clone has only a few counts. The V and J genes are TRBV21-1 and TRBJ1-3; the D call of TRBD1 is as the table states it, not checked on the DNA. TRBV21-1 is classified as a pseudogene. CDR3 size: 13 residues. In DNA form, the CDR3 reads TGTGCCAGCAGCAAAGTCAGTACAAACACCATATATTTT. This codes for CASSKVSTNTIYF.

The chain is built from TRBV7-9 and TRBJ2-3, with TRBD2 matching 7 bases. The CDR3 consists of 10 residues. Trimming cost V 11 bases and J 6 bases; bases outside gene matches: 2. CDR1 is SEHNR and CDR2 is FQNEAQ in the germline V gene (reference sequence). CDR3 in amino acids: CACGSDTQYF. DNA for the CDR3: TGTGCCTGCGGGAGTGATACGCAGTATTTT.